This T cell receptor (beta chain) was identified in a study of T cells in localized non-small cell lung cancer. On this clone: Antigen unknown.

Germline V CDR1 and CDR2: MDHEN, SYDVKM. Trimming at V came to 6 bases and at J to 5 bases, leaving 11 bases not matched to a gene. The CDR3 contains 16 residues. Findings of the study overall: A higher density of T cells in blood coincided with extended overall survival. Median about 58 top-100 tumor clones were shared with paired adjacent lung. Exceeding tumor, uninvolved adjacent lung had the highest T cell clonality.

The method was immunoSEQ multiplex PCR; TCRdb's version includes in-frame clones alone and lacks a portion of them. This sample has around 1,900 clones, with about a third found just once. Here the sequenced sample was lung tumor tissue, taken before any cancer treatment. V and J are TRBV28 and TRBJ2-1; 9 positions match TRBD2. The receptor's source is a male donor aged 60 or over with stage II lung adenocarcinoma. The CDR3 reads CASSRRSGLANNEQFF. DNA for the CDR3: TGTGCCAGCAGCCGCCGCTCCGGACTAGCGAACAATGAGCAGTTCTTC.